Detailed here is one T cell receptor (beta chain). Study members were between about 18 and 100 years old and lived in 24 US regions. Germline V gene sequence: CDR1 LGHNA, CDR2 YSLEER. V was cut by 0 bases and J by 5 bases, with 13 bases left in between. This CDR3 contains 15 residues. This entry is derived from a study of blood T cell repertoires in COVID-19. Background on the study: Sample material is recorded as cDNA or gDNA derived from T cells, B-cell-depleted T cells, or PBMCs.

Original processing notes: For nucleated cells, counts were estimated from reference gene primer amplification. The protocol was immunoSEQ multiplex PCR, while the TCRdb copy is restricted to in-frame clones and leaves out a portion. V and J calls and clone size are those listed in that table; D and trimming were worked out from the DNA. The sample records over 120,000 clones, 70% to 90% being singletons. This sequence originates from a man between 45 and 60 years old who had recovered from COVID-19. Material for sequencing was PBMCs or T cells enriched from blood (not recorded which). This chain uses TRBV4-3 with TRBJ1-1, with D possibly TRBD1 on 5 matching bases. Here the CDR3 reads CASSQDWGVVTEAFF. CDR3 bases: TGCGCCAGCAGCCAAGATTGGGGGGTAGTAACTGAAGCTTTCTTT.